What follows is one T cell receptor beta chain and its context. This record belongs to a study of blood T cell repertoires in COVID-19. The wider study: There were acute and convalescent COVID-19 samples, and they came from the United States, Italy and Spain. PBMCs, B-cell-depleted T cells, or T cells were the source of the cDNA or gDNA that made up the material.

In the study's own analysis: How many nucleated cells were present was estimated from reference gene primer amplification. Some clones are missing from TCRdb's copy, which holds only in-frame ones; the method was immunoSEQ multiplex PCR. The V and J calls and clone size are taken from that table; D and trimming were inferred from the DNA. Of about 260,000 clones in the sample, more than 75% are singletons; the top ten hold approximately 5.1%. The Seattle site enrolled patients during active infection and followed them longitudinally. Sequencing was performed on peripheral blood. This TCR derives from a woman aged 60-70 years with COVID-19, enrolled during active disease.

The CDR3 here is CSVADRGQPQHF. CDR3 in DNA: TGCAGCGTTGCGGACAGGGGTCAGCCCCAGCATTTT. The rearrangement links TRBV29-1 to TRBJ1-5, with 9 bases that match TRBD1. The V gene end was trimmed by 4 bases and the J gene end by 6 bases; junction bases not matched to a gene: 1. CDR1 is SQVTM, CDR2 ANQGSEA, per germline. The CDR3 covers 12 residues.